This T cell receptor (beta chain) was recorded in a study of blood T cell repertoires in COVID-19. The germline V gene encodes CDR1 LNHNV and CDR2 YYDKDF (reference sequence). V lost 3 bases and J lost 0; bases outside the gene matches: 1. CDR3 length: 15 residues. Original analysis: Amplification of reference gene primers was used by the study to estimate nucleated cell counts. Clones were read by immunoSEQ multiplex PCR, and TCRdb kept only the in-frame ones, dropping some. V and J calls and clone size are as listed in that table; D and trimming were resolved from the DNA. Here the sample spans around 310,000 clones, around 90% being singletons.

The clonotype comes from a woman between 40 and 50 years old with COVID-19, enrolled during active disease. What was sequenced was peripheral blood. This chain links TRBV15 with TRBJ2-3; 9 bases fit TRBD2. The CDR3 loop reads CATSSTSGSTDTQYF. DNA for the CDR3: TGTGCCACCAGCAGTACTAGCGGGAGCACAGATACGCAGTATTTT.